These T cell receptor beta chains were read from a single sample in a study of response to subunit inactivated influenza vaccine. TCRdb analysed the RT-PCR reads with MiXCR anew, one entry per CDR3 protein. The sample holds 150,000 to 200,000 distinct CDR3 sequences, around 12% seen once. This sample was shared with a second study, whose subject was T cells expressing NK-cell markers.

The sample here was CD8+ T cells sorted from PBMCs, taken 12 days after vaccination. All receptors come from a middle-aged man who received an inactivated influenza vaccine. Each CDR3 is given with its conserved first and last residue.

J gene: TRBJ1-5
CDR3 length: 14
V gene: TRBV9
CDR3 protein: CASSDGHYNQPQHF

J gene: TRBJ2-3
CDR3 length: 14
V gene: TRBV15
CDR3 protein: CATSRVTTTDTQYF

J gene: TRBJ2-5
CDR3 length: 14
V gene: TRBV6-2/TRBV6-3
CDR3 protein: CASSYSRATETQYF

J gene: TRBJ2-2
CDR3 length: 13
V gene: TRBV29-1
CDR3 protein: CTGSLANTGELFF

J gene: TRBJ2-2
CDR3 length: 16
V gene: TRBV4-3
CDR3 protein: CASSQATGGITGELFF

J gene: TRBJ2-7
CDR3 length: 18
V gene: TRBV4-2
CDR3 protein: CASSQDATRGIGSYEQYF

J gene: TRBJ2-1
CDR3 length: 14
V gene: TRBV7-9
CDR3 protein: CASGLGQGFHEQFF

J gene: TRBJ2-5
CDR3 length: 13
V gene: TRBV12-3/TRBV12-4
CDR3 protein: CASTQQGQETQYF

J gene: TRBJ2-3
CDR3 length: 16
V gene: TRBV20-1
CDR3 protein: CSARDWLASSTDTQYF

J gene: TRBJ1-3
CDR3 length: 11
V gene: TRBV29-1
CDR3 protein: CSVEDGNTIYF

J gene: TRBJ2-3
CDR3 length: 13
V gene: TRBV27
CDR3 protein: CASSTTGGDTQYF

J gene: TRBJ2-7
CDR3 length: 13
V gene: TRBV12-3/TRBV12-4
CDR3 protein: CASSFGDRHEQYF

J gene: TRBJ2-5
CDR3 length: 15
V gene: TRBV7-7
CDR3 protein: CASSSGQGGPETQYF

J gene: TRBJ2-2
CDR3 length: 16
V gene: TRBV29-1
CDR3 protein: CSVEYRGQGNTGELFF

J gene: TRBJ2-5
CDR3 length: 14
V gene: TRBV28
CDR3 protein: CASSLLRGRETQYF

J gene: TRBJ1-5
CDR3 length: 15
V gene: TRBV16
CDR3 protein: CASSQGSGPNQPQHF

J gene: TRBJ2-7
CDR3 length: 11
V gene: TRBV20-1
CDR3 protein: CSAREAAEQYF

J gene: TRBJ2-1
CDR3 length: 13
V gene: TRBV9
CDR3 protein: CASSAGTSDEQFF

J gene: TRBJ2-5
CDR3 length: 16
V gene: TRBV12-3/TRBV12-4
CDR3 protein: CASRSSGTRLQETQYF

J gene: TRBJ1-2
CDR3 length: 13
V gene: TRBV7-2
CDR3 protein: CASRNRADYGYTF

J gene: TRBJ1-2
CDR3 length: 16
V gene: TRBV28
CDR3 protein: CASSSTGANGNYGYTF

J gene: TRBJ2-7
CDR3 length: 17
V gene: TRBV4-3
CDR3 protein: CASSQDLYGTETYEQYF

J gene: TRBJ1-1
CDR3 length: 12
V gene: TRBV10-3
CDR3 protein: CAISEKLTEAFF

J gene: TRBJ2-3
CDR3 length: 15
V gene: TRBV28
CDR3 protein: CASSPLWATTDTQYF

J gene: TRBJ2-2
CDR3 length: 15
V gene: TRBV7-9
CDR3 protein: CASSLILAGAGELFF

J gene: TRBJ1-1
CDR3 length: 15
V gene: TRBV7-9
CDR3 protein: CASSADWGTNTEAFF

J gene: TRBJ2-7
CDR3 length: 15
V gene: TRBV25-1
CDR3 protein: CASSGAGTGPYEQYF

J gene: TRBJ2-6
CDR3 length: 18
V gene: TRBV29-1
CDR3 protein: CSVEAPGVTRSGANVLTF

J gene: TRBJ2-7
CDR3 length: 15
V gene: TRBV9
CDR3 protein: CASSVGGRGGYEQYF

J gene: TRBJ2-2
CDR3 length: 15
V gene: TRBV7-3
CDR3 protein: CASSSERGPAGELFF

J gene: TRBJ2-3
CDR3 length: 18
V gene: TRBV6-1
CDR3 protein: CASTLKHRWDREPDTQYF

J gene: TRBJ2-1
CDR3 length: 13
V gene: TRBV4-1
CDR3 protein: CASSQGSSNEQFF

J gene: TRBJ2-7
CDR3 length: 11
V gene: TRBV12-3/TRBV12-4
CDR3 protein: CASSLAGEQYF

J gene: TRBJ2-1
CDR3 length: 18
V gene: TRBV9
CDR3 protein: CASSVRGGELAGGNEQFF

J gene: TRBJ2-2
CDR3 length: 16
V gene: TRBV7-9
CDR3 protein: CASSSGTGLLTGELFF

J gene: TRBJ2-7
CDR3 length: 15
V gene: TRBV4-2
CDR3 protein: CASSHPLTSGYEQYF

J gene: TRBJ2-7
CDR3 length: 16
V gene: TRBV5-6
CDR3 protein: CASSFGGQGAQYEQYF

J gene: TRBJ2-7
CDR3 length: 21
V gene: TRBV28
CDR3 protein: CASSTEPLADRLARTLYEQYF

J gene: TRBJ2-7
CDR3 length: 14
V gene: TRBV7-9
CDR3 protein: CASSLGQFIYEQYF

J gene: TRBJ2-3
CDR3 length: 17
V gene: TRBV28
CDR3 protein: CASSFYIIAGITDTQYF

J gene: TRBJ1-1
CDR3 length: 13
V gene: TRBV29-1
CDR3 protein: CSVGPNLNTEAFF

J gene: TRBJ2-7
CDR3 length: 15
V gene: TRBV6-2/TRBV6-3
CDR3 protein: CASSYSYRGNYEQYF

J gene: TRBJ2-7
CDR3 length: 15
V gene: TRBV20-1
CDR3 protein: CSARVLAEPTYEQYF

J gene: TRBJ1-5
CDR3 length: 14
V gene: TRBV20-1
CDR3 protein: CSATTQGAGQPQHF

J gene: TRBJ1-5
CDR3 length: 15
V gene: TRBV21-1
CDR3 protein: CASSKAGGEAQPQHF

J gene: TRBJ2-1
CDR3 length: 15
V gene: TRBV19
CDR3 protein: CASSIMAASYNEQFF

J gene: TRBJ2-7
CDR3 length: 16
V gene: TRBV27
CDR3 protein: CASSLSEGAAYYEQYF